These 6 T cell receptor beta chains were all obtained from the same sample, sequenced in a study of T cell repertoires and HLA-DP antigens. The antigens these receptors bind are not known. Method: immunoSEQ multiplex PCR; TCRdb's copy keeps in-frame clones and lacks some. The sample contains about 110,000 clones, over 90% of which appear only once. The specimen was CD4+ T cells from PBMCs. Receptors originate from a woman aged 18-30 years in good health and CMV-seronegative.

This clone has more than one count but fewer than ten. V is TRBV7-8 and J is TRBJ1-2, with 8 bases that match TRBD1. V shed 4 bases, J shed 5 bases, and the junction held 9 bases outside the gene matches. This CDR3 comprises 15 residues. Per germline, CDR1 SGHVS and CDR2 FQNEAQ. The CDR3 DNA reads TGTGCCAGCAGCTCGCCCCGGACAGGGCAATATGGCTACACCTTC. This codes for CASSSPRTGQYGYTF.

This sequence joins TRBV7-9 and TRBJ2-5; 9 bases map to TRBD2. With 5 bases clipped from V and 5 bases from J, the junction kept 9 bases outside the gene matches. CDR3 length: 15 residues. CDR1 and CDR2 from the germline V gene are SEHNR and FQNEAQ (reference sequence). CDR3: CASSLSGSPAETQYF. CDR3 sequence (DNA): TGTGCCAGCAGCCTTAGCGGGAGCCCCGCGGAGACCCAGTACTTC.

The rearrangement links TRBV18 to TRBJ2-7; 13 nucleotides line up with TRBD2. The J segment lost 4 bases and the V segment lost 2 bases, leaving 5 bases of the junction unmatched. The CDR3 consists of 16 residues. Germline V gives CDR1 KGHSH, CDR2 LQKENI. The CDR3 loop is CASSPGLAGDGYEQYF. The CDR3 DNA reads TGTGCCAGCTCACCAGGACTAGCGGGAGATGGGTACGAGCAGTACTTC. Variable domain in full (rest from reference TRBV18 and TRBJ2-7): NAGVMQNPRHLVRRRGQEARLRCSPMKGHSHVYWYRQLPEEGLKFMVYLQKENIIDESGMPKERFSAEFPKEGPSILRIQQVVRGDSAAYFCASSPGLAGDGYEQYFGPGTRLTVT.

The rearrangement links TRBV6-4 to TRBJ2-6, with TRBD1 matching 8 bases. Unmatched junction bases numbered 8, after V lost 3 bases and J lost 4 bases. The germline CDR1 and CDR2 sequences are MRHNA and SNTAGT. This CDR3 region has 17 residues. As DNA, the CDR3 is TGTGCCAGCAGTGAGGGCAGGGGGCGTCGAGGGGCCAACGTCCTGACTTTC. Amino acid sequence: CASSEGRGRRGANVLTF.

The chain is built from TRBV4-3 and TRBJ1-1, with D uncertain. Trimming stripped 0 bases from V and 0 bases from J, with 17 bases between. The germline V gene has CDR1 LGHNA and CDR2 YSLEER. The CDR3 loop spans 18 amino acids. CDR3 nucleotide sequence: TGCGCCAGCAGCCAAGATGGGCCGGGCCTCGTAATGAACACTGAAGCTTTCTTT. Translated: CASSQDGPGLVMNTEAFF.

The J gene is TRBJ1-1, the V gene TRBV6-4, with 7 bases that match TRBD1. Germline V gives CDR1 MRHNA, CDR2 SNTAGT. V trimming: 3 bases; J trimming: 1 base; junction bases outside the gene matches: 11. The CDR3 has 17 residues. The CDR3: CASSEATRTGRNTEAFF. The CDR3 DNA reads TGTGCCAGCAGTGAGGCGACCCGGACAGGACGGAACACTGAAGCTTTCTTT.